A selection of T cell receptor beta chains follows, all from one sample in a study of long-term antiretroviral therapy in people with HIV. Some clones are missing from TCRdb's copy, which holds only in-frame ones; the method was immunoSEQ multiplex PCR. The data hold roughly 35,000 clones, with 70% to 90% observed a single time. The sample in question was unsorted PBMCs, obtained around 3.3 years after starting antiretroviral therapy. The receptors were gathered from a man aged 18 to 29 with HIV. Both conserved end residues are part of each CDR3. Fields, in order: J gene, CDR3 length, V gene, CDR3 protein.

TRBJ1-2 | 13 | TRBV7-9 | CASSSGLRGGYTF
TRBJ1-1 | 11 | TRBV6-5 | CASSDRDGAFF
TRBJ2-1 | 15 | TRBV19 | CASSPLSSLGDEQFF
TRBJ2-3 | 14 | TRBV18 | CASSPTGGTDTQYF
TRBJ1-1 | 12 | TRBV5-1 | CASSLSGHQAFF
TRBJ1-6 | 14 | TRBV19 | CASKRGSYNSPLHF
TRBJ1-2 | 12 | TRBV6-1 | CARIKANYGYTF
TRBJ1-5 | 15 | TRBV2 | CASSDRSARNQPQHF
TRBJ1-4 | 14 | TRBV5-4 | CASSRGTVNEKLFF
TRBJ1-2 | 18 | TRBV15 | CATSTLITGTGIKEGYTF
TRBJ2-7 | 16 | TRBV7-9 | CASSPRTSGSLNEQYF
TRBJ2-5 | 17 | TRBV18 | CASSLLGPGGRGETQYF
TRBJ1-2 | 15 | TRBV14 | CASSQGQGTSYGYTF